This entry describes one TCR beta chain. The antigen remains undetermined. The PCR had 60 Vbeta and 13 Jbeta primers. TCRdb's table, derived via immunoSEQ multiplex PCR, lists solely in-frame clones and lacks some. The sample has some 180,000 clones, over 65% seen once. The CDR3 has 13 residues. Germline values: CDR1 ENHRY, CDR2 SYGVKD. Trimming stripped 6 bases from V and 7 bases from J, with 12 bases between. These data originate in a study of cytomegalovirus exposure and HLA in healthy donors. Study as a whole: Most genotyped donors, approximately 77% of more than 300, had Caucasian-associated genetic ancestry.

General observations from the study: Several of the most significant clusters were apparently associated with common viral pathogens in a later analysis. It was around 160 TCR beta chains that were listed as cytomegalovirus-associated. Most TCR sequences were seen very rarely across donors, but some public TCRs occurred in many.

The chain has TRBV10-3 and TRBJ2-2; a possible D gene is TRBD1 (5 bases). Sequenced input: PBMCs. This TCR was sampled from a man between 18 and 29 years old in good health and CMV-seronegative. CDR3 protein: CAISRDRSGELFF. The CDR3 DNA is TGTGCCATCAGCAGGGATCGTAGCGGGGAGCTGTTTTTT.